In this sample, the clone carrying this T cell receptor (beta chain) turned up many times. Each cDNA molecule carried a unique molecular identifier. One entry per CDR3 protein results from TCRdb running MiXCR on the 5' RACE reads. The sample includes 25,000 to 30,000 distinct CDR3 sequences, over 4% of them seen just once. Germline V gives CDR1 MNHEY, CDR2 SVGAGI. The CDR3 sequence is 13 residues long. Between the trimmed V and J ends, which lost 8 bases and 8 bases, there was a span of 13 bases. The data belong to a study of early T cells in non-severe SARS-CoV-2 infection. Looking at the study overall: Unpaired chains resulted from sequencing bulk RNA of unsorted whole blood.

Specimen: whole blood. The source of this sequence is an adult who was a healthcare worker with PCR-confirmed SARS-CoV-2 infection or an uninfected control (not recorded which). The genes are TRBV6-5 and TRBJ1-6, with D uncertain. The CDR3 coding sequence is TGTGCCAGCGGAAAAGGGAGGGATTCACCCCTCCACTTT. Residues: CASGKGRDSPLHF.